The sequence of this T cell receptor beta chain was determined in a study of shared clonotypes between healthy human individuals. Sequenced by immunoSEQ multiplex PCR; TCRdb stores in-frame clones only, minus some. The sample lists about 2.4 million clones; 93% were seen once. V lost 0 bases and J 7 bases, leaving 17 bases between the germline ends. Germline values: CDR1 SGHRS, CDR2 YFSETQ. The CDR3 length is 15 residues. The origin of this receptor is a man aged 18-30 years in good health. Some clones in this sample may be carry-over from other donors' samples. Sequences were obtained from naive CD4+ T cells from PBMCs. Subset in this sample: CD45RA+ positively selected. The rearrangement links TRBV5-1 to TRBJ2-7; D remains unclear. The CDR3 region has the DNA TGCGCCAGCAGCTTGGCCGGTCGGCTCCCTGGGGAGCAGTACTTC. The encoded protein is CASSLAGRLPGEQYF.